This entry features one TCR beta chain sequence. CDR3 length equals 15 residues. Germline V gene lookup returns CDR1 SGDLS and CDR2 YYNGEE. The germline V and J ends were trimmed by 1 base and 0 bases, with 10 bases remaining between them. During active infection, Seattle patients enrolled and were then monitored through disease. This sample was included in a study of blood T cell repertoires in COVID-19. In the study overall: Specimens from acute and convalescent COVID-19 originated in the United States, Italy and Spain. T cells, B-cell-depleted T cells, or PBMCs provided the cDNA or gDNA that served as material.

The authors' processing: The assay estimated nucleated cells by amplifying reference gene primers. Using immunoSEQ multiplex PCR, the repertoire was profiled, and TCRdb retains in-frame clones only, with some absent. The V and J calls and clone size were taken over from that table, and D and trimming were inferred from the DNA. Seen here are about 48,000 clones, 85% to 90% observed once, and the top ten hold less than 3%. The sample comprised peripheral blood. This clonotype was sampled from a woman older than 75 with COVID-19, enrolled during active disease. This chain joins TRBV9 and TRBJ1-2; a weak D match, TRBD1 (5 bases). CDR3 bases: TGTGCCAGCAGCGTACTACAGGACCCTAACTATGGCTACACCTTC. Its protein product is CASSVLQDPNYGYTF.